These 11 T cell receptor beta chains originate from one sample sequenced in a study of blood T cell repertoires in COVID-19. Clones were sequenced by immunoSEQ multiplex PCR, and TCRdb holds only the in-frame ones, with some missing. The profile shows around 140,000 clones, more than 75% of them singletons. Source material: peripheral blood. All receptors come from a human donor with acute or convalescent COVID-19. The donor label of this sample is uncertain.

The chain is built from TRBV7-2 and TRBJ2-1, with TRBD2 matching 9 bases. J gave up 6 bases and V 4 bases, and 13 bases lay outside the gene matches. The CDR3 spans 17 residues. CDR1 and CDR2 (germline): SGHTA, FQGNSA. This CDR3 is CASSSRTGTSSVNEQFF. The CDR3 DNA reads TGTGCCAGCAGCTCACGTACCGGGACTAGCTCTGTCAATGAGCAGTTCTTC.

This chain uses TRBV6-5 with TRBJ1-1; 9 bases fit TRBD1. Germline values: CDR1 MNHEY, CDR2 SVGAGI. This CDR3 has 15 amino acids. The V and J ends lost 1 base and 10 bases, in that order; junction bases with no gene match: 10. The CDR3 sequence: CASSYWGGQGTGAFF. The CDR3 DNA reads as TGTGCCAGCAGTTACTGGGGAGGACAGGGGACGGGAGCTTTCTTT.

The chain couples TRBV7-2 to TRBJ1-2, with 12 bases fitting TRBD1. V shed 5 bases, J shed 3 bases, and the junction held 4 bases outside the gene matches. The CDR3 length is 15 residues. Germline V gene lookup returns CDR1 SGHTA and CDR2 FQGNSA. CDR3 residues: CASSPGTGGYYGYTF. In DNA form, the CDR3 reads TGTGCCAGCAGCCCCGGGACAGGGGGCTACTATGGCTACACCTTC.

The DNA for the CDR3 is TGTGCCAGCAGCGTAGCGTCAGACACTGAAGCTTTCTTT. It yields the protein CASSVASDTEAFF. V is TRBV9 and J is TRBJ1-1; D unresolved. Trimming left V 0 bases short and J 3 bases short, with 6 bases between. The CDR3 loop spans 13 amino acids. The germline gives CDR1 SGDLS, CDR2 YYNGEE.

There are a few counts of this clone. V and J are TRBV4-3 and TRBJ2-5, with 7 bases identical to TRBD2. Germline V gives CDR1 LGHNA, CDR2 YSLEER. V gave up 0 bases and J gave up 1 base; unmatched junction bases: 8. This CDR3 has 17 amino acids. In DNA, the CDR3 is TGCGCCAGCAGCCAAGAGTCCGCGGGAGAGGCCCAAGAGACCCAGTACTTC. This translates into CASSQESAGEAQETQYF.

The V call is TRBV2, the J call TRBJ1-4; D perhaps matches TRBD1 (5 bases). The CDR3 length is 15 residues. In germline, CDR1 is SNHLY, CDR2 FYNNEI. The germline V and J ends were trimmed by 1 base and 2 bases, with 8 bases remaining between them. CDR3 protein: CASSEGRATNEKLFF. CDR3 DNA sequence: TGTGCCAGCAGTGAAGGCAGGGCGACTAATGAAAAACTGTTTTTT. The complete variable domain, with remaining parts taken from reference TRBV2 and TRBJ1-4, reads EPEVTQTPSHQVTQMGQEVILRCVPISNHLYFYWYRQILGQKVEFLVSFYNNEISEKSEIFDDQFSVERPDGSNFTLKIRSTKLEDSAMYFCASSEGRATNEKLFFGSGTQLSVL.

The chain is built from TRBV18 and TRBJ1-1, with 8 nucleotides matching TRBD1. The germline V gene encodes CDR1 KGHSH and CDR2 LQKENI. The V gene end was trimmed by 6 bases and the J gene end by 0 bases; junction bases not matched to a gene: 9. The CDR3 is 16 amino acids. CDR3 in amino acids: CASSWGLQGVNTEAFF. DNA of the CDR3: TGTGCCAGCTCGTGGGGCCTACAGGGGGTGAACACTGAAGCTTTCTTT.

The V call is TRBV5-5, the J call TRBJ2-5; the D gene is possibly TRBD2 (5 bases). The CDR3 totals 15 residues. Germline-derived CDR1 and CDR2 are SGHKS and YYEKEE (reference sequence). Trimming pared 3 bases from V and 4 bases from J, leaving 16 bases between. This CDR3 is CASSSGRLEGETQYF. Written as DNA, the CDR3 is TGTGCCAGCAGCTCAGGACGGCTTGAGGGAGAGACCCAGTACTTC.

V gene TRBV15 combines with J gene TRBJ2-7; maybe TRBD2 (5 bases). CDR1 and CDR2 (germline): LNHNV, YYDKDF (reference sequence). The CDR3 is 14 amino acids. Trimming left V 4 bases short and J 2 bases short, with 12 bases between. CDR3 DNA: TGTGCCACCAGCATGAGCGGACCTCCCTACGAGCAGTACTTC. It yields the protein CATSMSGPPYEQYF. Together with reference TRBV15 and TRBJ2-7, the CDR3 gives the full variable domain: DAMVIQNPRYQVTQFGKPVTLSCSQTLNHNVMYWYQQKSSQAPKLLFHYYDKDFNNEADTPDNFQSRRPNTSFCFLDIRSPGLGDTAMYLCATSMSGPPYEQYFGPGTRLTVT.

Concerning this clone: The same CDR3 arises from other DNA sequences in this sample as well. V and J are TRBV5-1 and TRBJ2-1; TRBD1 matches at 7 bases. The germline V gene encodes CDR1 SGHRS and CDR2 YFSETQ. V lost 4 bases, J lost 2 bases, and 3 bases stayed unmatched. CDR3 length equals 14 residues. The CDR3 spells CASSLGQTYNEQFF. Written as DNA, the CDR3 is TGCGCCAGCAGCCTGGGACAGACCTACAATGAGCAGTTCTTC.

The V and J genes are TRBV28 and TRBJ1-5; D might be TRBD1 (5 bases). The ends were cut back, 6 bases at V and 4 bases at J, with 7 bases in the middle. CDR1 is MDHEN, CDR2 SYDVKM, per germline. The CDR3 has 12 amino acids. The CDR3 DNA is TGTGCCAGCAGGCGGGGGAATCAGCCCCAGCATTTT. Translating it yields CASRRGNQPQHF.